This TCR beta chain came from a study of T cells in Graves' hyperthyroidism and ophthalmopathy. This clonotype was counted many times. Amplified TCR beta CDR3 regions came from RNA transcripts. HTBI primers were employed in a first-round RT-PCR of the TCR CDR3. TCRdb fed the multiplex PCR reads into MiXCR, producing one record per CDR3 protein. The sample yields 250,000 or so distinct CDR3 sequences, 14% to 15% seen once. This CDR3 is built from 14 residues. CDR1 and CDR2 (germline): LGHDT, YNNKEL (reference sequence). V lost 4 bases and J lost 2, with 12 bases in between. PBMCs were obtained from 7.5 to 10 ml fresh peripheral blood.

This receptor was taken from a woman between 40 and 50 years old with Graves' hyperthyroidism that later progressed to Graves' ophthalmopathy. V usage is TRBV3-1 and J usage is TRBJ2-7; possibly TRBD2 for D (5 bases). The sequencing input was blood. CDR3 protein: CASSRALAAYEQYF. CDR3 coding DNA: TGTGCCAGCAGCCGAGCTCTAGCCGCCTACGAGCAGTACTTC.